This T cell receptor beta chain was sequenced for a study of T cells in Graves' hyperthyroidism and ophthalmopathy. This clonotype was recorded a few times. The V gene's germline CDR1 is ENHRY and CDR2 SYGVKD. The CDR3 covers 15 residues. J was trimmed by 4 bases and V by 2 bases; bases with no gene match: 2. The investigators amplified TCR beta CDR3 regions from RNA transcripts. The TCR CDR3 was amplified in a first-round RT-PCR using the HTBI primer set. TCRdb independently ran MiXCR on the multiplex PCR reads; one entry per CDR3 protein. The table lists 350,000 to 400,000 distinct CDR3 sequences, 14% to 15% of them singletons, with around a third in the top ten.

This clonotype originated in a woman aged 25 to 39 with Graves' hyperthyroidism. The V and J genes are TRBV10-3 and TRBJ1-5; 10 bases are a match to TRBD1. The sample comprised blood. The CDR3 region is CAISEAGQGNQPQHF. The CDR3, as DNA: TGTGCCATCAGTGAGGCGGGACAGGGGAATCAGCCCCAGCATTTT.